These 29 T cell receptor gamma chains were sequenced from one sample in a study of gamma delta lymphoproliferative disorders and STAT genes. Genomic DNA from isolated PBMCs served as the sequencing template. TCRdb re-called clones from the multiplex PCR reads using CATT. Here the sample spans about 2,700 gamma-chain clones, roughly 8% being singletons. Sequences were obtained from blood. These receptors all stem from a human donor in good health.

This clone ranks as medium-sized. CDR3 nucleotide sequence: TGTGCCACCTGGGATGGCCTTCCGCATTATAAGAAACTCTTT. Translating gives CATWDGLPHYKKLF. The chain joins TRGV4 to TRGJ1 or TRGJ2. Here the J gene was assigned by germline matching of the DNA, as TCRdb has none. The CDR3 totals 14 residues. The germline gives CDR1 EGSTGY, CDR2 YDSYTSSV. The V and J ends lost 1 base and 5 bases, in that order; junction bases with no gene match: 8.

This chain connects TRGV9 to TRGJP. TCRdb gives no J gene; it was assigned here by matching the DNA to germline. Germline CDR1 reads GITISATS; CDR2 reads ISYDGTV (reference sequence). V trimming: 5 bases; J trimming: 3 bases; junction bases outside the gene matches: 16. CDR3 length: 20 residues. This chain's CDR3 is CALWVRWPAVQELGKKIKVF. The CDR3 DNA reads as TGTGCCTTGTGGGTACGCTGGCCCGCCGTGCAAGAGTTGGGCAAAAAAATCAAGGTATTT.

This clone is deemed medium-sized. The chain uses TRGV4 and TRGJP1. TCRdb does not report a J gene; here it was assigned by matching the DNA to germline references. Germline V CDR1 and CDR2: EGSTGY, YDSYTSSV. The junction had 8 bases not matched to a gene; V was cut back by 8 bases and J by 11 bases. The CDR3 covers 11 residues. The CDR3 coding sequence is TGTGCCACCTCGATAATATGGTTCAAGATATTT. Translation gives CATSIIWFKIF.

The J gene is TRGJP, the V gene TRGV4. Since TCRdb gives no J gene, matching the DNA to germline was used here to assign it. Germline loops: CDR1 EGSTGY, CDR2 YDSYTSSV. This CDR3 comprises 17 residues. The V and J ends lost 0 bases and 17 bases, in that order; junction bases with no gene match: 16. CDR3 sequence reads: CATWDGIERVGQKIKVF. The CDR3 DNA sequence: TGTGCCACCTGGGATGGGATTGAGCGAGTTGGGCAAAAAATCAAGGTATTT.

This clone ranks as medium-sized (0.01 to 0.1%). The chain recombines TRGV11 with TRGJP1. The J gene was missing in TCRdb and was found by matching the end of the DNA to germline. TRGV11 is assigned to the ORF class and has an uncertain function. This CDR3 has 13 amino acids. V lost 2 bases, J lost 9 bases, and 3 bases stayed unmatched. This CDR3 reads CACWIRRRWFKIF. DNA of the CDR3: TGTGCCTGCTGGATTAGGCGCCGTTGGTTCAAGATATTT.

This clone was seen at least ten times. The chain links TRGV9 to TRGJ1 or TRGJ2. The J gene, absent from TCRdb, was called here by matching the DNA to germline. V trimming: 0 bases; J trimming: 3 bases; junction bases outside the gene matches: 2. Germline CDR1 reads GITISATS; CDR2 reads ISYDGTV (reference sequence). The CDR3 runs 13 residues. The CDR3 DNA follows: TGTGCCTTGTGGGAGGTGGGTTATTATAAGAAACTCTTT. Protein product: CALWEVGYYKKLF.

This clone rates as medium-sized. The chain recombines TRGV3 with TRGJ1 or TRGJ2. No J gene was available from TCRdb, and it was assigned here by a germline match of the DNA. The length of the CDR3 is 12 residues. J was trimmed by 4 bases and V by 2 bases; bases with no gene match: 2. Germline CDR1 VTNTFY, CDR2 YDVSTARD (reference sequence). The CDR3 region is CATWDKYYKKLF. CDR3 nucleotide sequence: TGTGCCACCTGGGACAAGTATTATAAGAAACTCTTT.

The V gene is TRGV2, the J gene TRGJP1. TCRdb leaves out the J gene; it was filled in here by matching the DNA to germline. J lost 4 bases, V lost 6 bases, and 11 bases had no gene match. CDR3 size: 15 residues. Looked up from germline, CDR1 is EGSNGY and CDR2 is YDSYNSKV. The CDR3 region is CATWKGHITGWFKIF. The DNA of the CDR3 is TGTGCCACCTGGAAGGGGCATATCACTGGTTGGTTCAAGATATTT.

Within the sample, this clone is medium-sized. The genes are TRGV2 and TRGJP2. No J gene was available from TCRdb, and it was assigned here by a germline match of the DNA. Losses at the gene ends were 0 bases for V and 7 bases for J; bases not matched to a gene: 2. The CDR3 length is 13 residues. In germline, CDR1 is EGSNGY, CDR2 YDSYNSKV. The CDR3 protein is CATWDGHDWIKTF. In nucleotides, the CDR3 is TGTGCCACCTGGGACGGGCATGATTGGATCAAGACGTTT.

This clone rates as medium-sized. The CDR3, as DNA: TGTGCCACCTGGGACGACCCGAATTATTATAAGAAACTCTTT. This translates into CATWDDPNYYKKLF. The chain carries TRGV2 and TRGJ1 or TRGJ2. No J gene is reported in TCRdb; it was inferred here by comparing the DNA with germline. The trim removed 2 bases at V and 0 bases at J, leaving 4 bases unmatched. Germline assignment: CDR1 EGSNGY and CDR2 YDSYNSKV. This CDR3 has 14 amino acids.

This clone is categorized as medium-sized. The identical CDR3 is also encoded by other nucleotide sequences in the sample. The genes are TRGV10 and TRGJ1 or TRGJ2. TCRdb offers no J gene call, so here the DNA was matched to germline to obtain one. TRGV10 is identified as an open reading frame with a role that is uncertain. The CDR3 loop spans 13 amino acids. V was pared by 8 bases and J by 3 bases, with 8 bases of the junction left unmatched. This CDR3 is CAAWDSLYYKKLF. CDR3 bases: TGTGCTGCGTGGGATTCCCTTTATTATAAGAAACTCTTT.

By share, this clone ranks as medium-sized. The rearrangement links TRGV10 to TRGJ1 or TRGJ2. TCRdb offers no J gene call, so here the DNA was matched to germline to obtain one. TRGV10 is marked as an open reading frame, function uncertain. CDR3 length equals 9 residues. Trimming took 10 bases from V and 9 from J; bases not matched to a gene: 4. The DNA of the CDR3 is TGTGCTGCGTCGCGTAAGAAACTCTTT. This gives the protein CAASRKKLF.

In its sample, this clone ranks as medium-sized (0.01 to 0.1%). The V and J genes are TRGV4 and TRGJP1. TCRdb supplies no J gene; here it was assigned by aligning the nucleotide sequence to germline. Trimming cost V 3 bases and J 3 bases; bases outside gene matches: 7. Per the germline V gene, CDR1 is EGSTGY and CDR2 is YDSYTSSV. The CDR3 length is 15 residues. The CDR3 nucleotides are TGTGCCACCTGGGATTCGCTATCCACTGGTTGGTTCAAGATATTT. Its translation: CATWDSLSTGWFKIF.

Judged by abundance, this clone is medium-sized. The V gene is TRGV4, the J gene TRGJP1. Because TCRdb records no J gene, it was assigned here through a match of the DNA to germline. The germline CDR1 and CDR2 sequences are EGSTGY and YDSYTSSV. The CDR3 has 13 residues. J lost 4 bases, V lost 9 bases, and 8 bases had no gene match. The chain's CDR3 is CATASGTGWFKIF. In DNA form, the CDR3 reads TGTGCCACCGCTAGTGGCACTGGTTGGTTCAAGATATTT.

This clone is medium-sized within its sample. The V and J genes are TRGV2 and TRGJ1 or TRGJ2. TCRdb supplies no J gene; here it was assigned by aligning the nucleotide sequence to germline. The CDR3 totals 16 residues. Germline CDR1 reads EGSNGY; CDR2 reads YDSYNSKV. V dropped 2 bases and J dropped 3; count of bases not matched to a gene: 13. The CDR3 is CATWDADVRPYYKKLF. The CDR3 coding sequence is TGTGCCACCTGGGACGCCGACGTAAGACCTTATTATAAGAAACTCTTT.

The chain couples TRGV10 to TRGJ1 or TRGJ2. Since TCRdb gives no J gene, matching the DNA to germline was used here to assign it. TRGV10 is an ORF; its function is uncertain. The length of the CDR3 is 10 residues. Trimming removed 11 bases from V and 5 bases from J; junction bases left unmatched: 4. This chain's CDR3 is CAAKDYKKLF. The CDR3 DNA reads TGTGCTGCGAAGGATTATAAGAAACTCTTT.

By share, this clone counts as medium-sized. A V gene of TRGV2 was called, but no J gene was assigned. The germline CDR1 and CDR2 sequences are EGSNGY and YDSYNSKV. This CDR3 has 14 residues. The CDR3 sequence: CATWDGTFIIRGLF. The CDR3, as DNA: TGTGCCACCTGGGACGGGACTTTTATTATAAGAGGACTCTTT.

Relative to its sample, this clone is medium-sized (0.01 to 0.1%). J is TRGJP1 and V is TRGV10. TCRdb carries no J gene annotation; the J gene was assigned here by matching the DNA with germline. TRGV10 is treated as an ORF (open reading frame) with a function not yet certain. J gave up 1 base and V 8 bases, and 5 bases lay outside the gene matches. The CDR3 is made up of 14 amino acids. The CDR3 DNA is TGTGCTGCGTGGGGACTTACCACTGGTTGGTTCAAGATATTT. Its protein product is CAAWGLTTGWFKIF.

This clone is labeled medium-sized. The J gene has no call, while the V gene is TRGV2. The germline V gene encodes CDR1 EGSNGY and CDR2 YDSYNSKV. The CDR3 spans 10 residues. CDR3 sequence (DNA): TGTGCCACCTGGGACGGACTTGTGGTCTTT. Protein: CATWDGLVVF.

This clone counts as large. The same CDR3 can be traced to other DNA sequences in this sample. This chain uses TRGV10 with TRGJP1. Because TCRdb records no J gene, it was assigned here through a match of the DNA to germline. TRGV10 is marked as an open reading frame, function uncertain. J lost 0 bases, V lost 8 bases, and 4 bases had no gene match. CDR3 length equals 14 residues. CDR3 region: CAAWDYTTGWFKIF. The CDR3, as DNA: TGTGCTGCGTGGGATTATACCACTGGTTGGTTCAAGATATTT.

This clone was counted many times. The rearrangement links TRGV9 to TRGJ1 or TRGJ2. In the absence of a J gene in TCRdb, the DNA was matched to germline to assign it here. The J segment lost 4 bases and the V segment lost 10 bases, leaving 7 bases of the junction unmatched. The length of the CDR3 is 11 residues. CDR1 GITISATS and CDR2 ISYDGTV come from the germline V gene (reference sequence). The CDR3 nucleotides read TGTGCCTTTGAGGGGTATTATAAGAAACTCTTT. Translated, it gives CAFEGYYKKLF.

This clone is deemed medium-sized. The chain has TRGV11 and TRGJ1 or TRGJ2. The J gene, not given by TCRdb, was assigned here from a germline match of the nucleotide sequence. TRGV11 has ORF status, its function being uncertain. With 3 bases clipped from V and 0 bases from J, the junction kept 2 bases outside the gene matches. The CDR3 has 14 amino acids. This CDR3 reads CACWIRTNYYKKLF. The CDR3 region has the DNA TGTGCCTGCTGGATTAGGACGAATTATTATAAGAAACTCTTT.

Notes on this clone: The DNA is omitted, as the CDR3 cannot be located on it reliably, and the CDR3 follows TCRdb's listing. The V gene is TRGV4; the J gene was not called. CDR1 EGSTGY and CDR2 YDSYTSSV come from the germline V gene. The CDR3 region is 18 residues in length, termini included. CDR3 sequence reads: CAPGSLIIRNSLAVEQHF.

By frequency in the sample, this clone is medium-sized. V is TRGV5 and J is TRGJ1 or TRGJ2. Matching the DNA to germline supplied the J gene, which TCRdb does not give. The V gene's germline CDR1 is VINAFY and CDR2 YDVSNSKD. The CDR3 extends over 14 amino acids. V dropped 0 bases and J dropped 4; count of bases not matched to a gene: 6. CDR3 bases: TGTGCCACCTGGGACAGGCAGGGGTATTATAAGAAACTCTTT. Its protein is CATWDRQGYYKKLF.

This clone is categorized as medium-sized (0.01 to 0.1%). The chain's CDR3 is CATWETAFYKKLF. In DNA, the CDR3 is TGTGCCACCTGGGAGACCGCTTTTTATAAGAAACTCTTT. The chain has TRGV4 and TRGJ1 or TRGJ2. TCRdb is silent on the J gene; assignment here came from matching the DNA to germline. Germline V gene lookup returns CDR1 EGSTGY and CDR2 YDSYTSSV. The CDR3 has 13 amino acids. Trimming removed 4 bases from V and 6 bases from J; junction bases left unmatched: 9.

This clone ranks as medium-sized. V gene TRGV8 combines with J gene TRGJP1. In the absence of a J gene in TCRdb, the DNA was matched to germline to assign it here. The CDR3 loop spans 15 amino acids. CDR1 is VENAVY and CDR2 is YDSYNSRV in the germline V gene. V shed 0 bases and J 2 bases; nucleotides not matched to a gene: 3. CDR3 region: CATWDRLTTGWFKIF. CDR3 bases: TGTGCCACCTGGGATAGGCTAACCACTGGTTGGTTCAAGATATTT.

By share of the sample, this clone is medium-sized. This chain connects TRGV4 to TRGJP2. In the absence of a J gene in TCRdb, the DNA was matched to germline to assign it here. This CDR3 spans 13 amino acids. Germline V gene data show CDR1 as EGSTGY and CDR2 as YDSYTSSV. The V segment lost 0 bases and the J segment 11 bases; nucleotides outside the gene matches: 6. The CDR3 is CATWDGPGWIKTF. The CDR3, as DNA: TGTGCCACCTGGGATGGGCCGGGGTGGATCAAGACGTTT.

This clone is medium-sized (0.01 to 0.1%) by share. The DNA for the CDR3 is TGTGCCTGCTGGATAGAACACCCGGGTTATTATAAGAAACTCTTT. Protein sequence: CACWIEHPGYYKKLF. This sequence joins TRGV11 and TRGJ1 or TRGJ2. Assignment of the J gene here rests on matching the DNA to germline, because TCRdb gives none. TRGV11 is an open reading frame whose function is uncertain. V lost 7 bases, J lost 3 bases, and 12 bases stayed unmatched. The CDR3 runs 15 residues.

This clone is categorized as medium-sized (0.01 to 0.1%). The J gene is TRGJ1 or TRGJ2, the V gene TRGV10. In the absence of a J gene in TCRdb, the DNA was matched to germline to assign it here. TRGV10 is sorted into the ORF group, with uncertain function. V shed 8 bases, J shed 2 bases, and the junction held 7 bases outside the gene matches. This CDR3 spans 13 amino acids. CDR3: CAAWDSYYYKKLF. CDR3 bases: TGTGCTGCGTGGGATTCCTATTATTATAAGAAACTCTTT.